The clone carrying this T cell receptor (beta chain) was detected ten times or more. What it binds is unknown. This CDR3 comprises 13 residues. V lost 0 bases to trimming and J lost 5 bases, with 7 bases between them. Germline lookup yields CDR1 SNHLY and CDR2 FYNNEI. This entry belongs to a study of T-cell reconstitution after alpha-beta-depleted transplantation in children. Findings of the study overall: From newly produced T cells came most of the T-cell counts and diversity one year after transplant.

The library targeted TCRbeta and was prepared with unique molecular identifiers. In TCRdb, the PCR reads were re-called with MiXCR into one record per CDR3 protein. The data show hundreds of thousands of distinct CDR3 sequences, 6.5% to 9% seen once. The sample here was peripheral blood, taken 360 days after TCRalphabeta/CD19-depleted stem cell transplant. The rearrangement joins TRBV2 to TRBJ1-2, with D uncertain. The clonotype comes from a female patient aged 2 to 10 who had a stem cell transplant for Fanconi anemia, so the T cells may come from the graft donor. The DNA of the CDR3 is TGTGCCAGCAGTGAAGCGGGTTATTATGGCTACACCTTC. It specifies CASSEAGYYGYTF.